In its sample, the clone carrying this T cell receptor beta chain was seen a few times. This entry is derived from a study of blood T cell repertoires in COVID-19. Across the study: PBMCs, B-cell-depleted T cells, or T cells provided the cDNA or gDNA that made up the material.

Unmatched junction bases numbered 2, after V lost 0 bases and J lost 8 bases. Looked up from germline, CDR1 is SGHRS and CDR2 is YFSETQ. The CDR3 length is 13 residues. TCRdb's table, derived via immunoSEQ multiplex PCR, lists solely in-frame clones and lacks some. The repertoire holds roughly 80,000 clones, more than 65% seen once, with more than 9.5% in the top ten. The chain recombines TRBV5-1 with TRBJ1-5, with TRBD1 matching 7 bases. The sequence was obtained from a man aged 50-60 years with acute or convalescent COVID-19. The specimen sequenced was peripheral blood. CDR3 region: CASSLVTGEPQHF. CDR3 sequence (DNA): TGCGCCAGCAGCTTGGTAACAGGGGAGCCCCAGCATTTT.